The clone carrying this TCR beta chain was picked up many times. This entry comes from a study of T-cell reconstitution after alpha-beta-depleted transplantation in children. CDR1 is LGHDT, CDR2 YNNKEL, per germline (reference sequence). Trimming removed 0 bases at V and 5 bases at J, with 16 bases between. This CDR3 region has 16 residues. Unique molecular identifiers tagged the TCRbeta library. TCRdb reprocessed the PCR reads with MiXCR, giving one entry per CDR3 protein. This sample has 300,000 or so distinct CDR3 sequences, with nearly 10% found just once. The source was PBMCs from the stem cell graft donor, collected from the stem cell graft. The V call is TRBV3-1, the J call TRBJ1-2, with unresolved D. The TCR was taken from a human donor who donated a stem cell graft to a child with SCID. CDR3 DNA sequence: TGTGCCAGCAGCCAAGATCGGCCAGGCCTACTTTATGGCTACACCTTC. Translating gives CASSQDRPGLLYGYTF. The whole variable domain, remainder taken from reference TRBV3-1 and TRBJ1-2, is DTAVSQTPKYLVTQMGNDKSIKCEQNLGHDTMYWYKQDSKKFLKIMFSYNNKELIINETVPNRFSPKSPDKAHLNLHINSLELGDSAVYFCASSQDRPGLLYGYTFGSGTRLTVV.